In its sample, the clone carrying this TCR beta chain was seen many times. Its antigen remains unknown. The sample comes from a study of spatial heterogeneity in lung cancer. In the study overall: Donation came from 70 or so patients with untreated early-stage non-small cell lung cancer. Raw reads contained each unique TCR and UMI combination more than ten times on average. Broader study findings: Among blood samples, ubiquitous expanded tumor TCRs appeared more at resection than at follow-up.

The CDR3 has 12 residues. CDR1 and CDR2 (germline): MDHEN, SYDVKM. V was clipped by 5 bases and J by 3 bases, with 4 bases between them. Time point reported: blood at routine non-recurrence follow-up after resection. Sequencing of whole RNA from tumor, nontumor lung or frozen PBMC involved no sorting. TCRdb redid the calling of the 5' RACE reads with MiXCR, one entry per CDR3 protein. Here the sample spans tens of thousands of distinct CDR3 sequences, about 10% being singletons. This chain uses TRBV28 with TRBJ1-4, with D unresolved. The specimen comprised PBMCs, sampled at follow-up. The receptor was derived from a female donor with early-stage non-small cell lung cancer. The CDR3 spells CASSLANEKLFF. DNA of the CDR3: TGTGCCAGCAGTCTGGCTAATGAAAAACTGTTTTTT.